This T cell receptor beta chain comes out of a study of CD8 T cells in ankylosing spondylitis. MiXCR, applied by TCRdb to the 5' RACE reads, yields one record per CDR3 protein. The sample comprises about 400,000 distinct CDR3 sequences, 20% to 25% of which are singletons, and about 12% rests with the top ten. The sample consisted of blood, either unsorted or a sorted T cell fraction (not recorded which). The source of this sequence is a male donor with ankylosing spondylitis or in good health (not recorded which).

CDR3 coding DNA: TGCAGTGCTAGTGGGCTCAAAAACATTCAGTACTTC. Amino acid sequence: CSASGLKNIQYF. This chain uses TRBV20-1 with TRBJ2-4; D uncertain. Between the trimmed V and J ends, which lost 3 bases and 3 bases, there was a span of 6 bases. The CDR3 loop spans 12 amino acids. CDR1 is DFQATT and CDR2 is SNEGSKA in the germline V gene (reference sequence).